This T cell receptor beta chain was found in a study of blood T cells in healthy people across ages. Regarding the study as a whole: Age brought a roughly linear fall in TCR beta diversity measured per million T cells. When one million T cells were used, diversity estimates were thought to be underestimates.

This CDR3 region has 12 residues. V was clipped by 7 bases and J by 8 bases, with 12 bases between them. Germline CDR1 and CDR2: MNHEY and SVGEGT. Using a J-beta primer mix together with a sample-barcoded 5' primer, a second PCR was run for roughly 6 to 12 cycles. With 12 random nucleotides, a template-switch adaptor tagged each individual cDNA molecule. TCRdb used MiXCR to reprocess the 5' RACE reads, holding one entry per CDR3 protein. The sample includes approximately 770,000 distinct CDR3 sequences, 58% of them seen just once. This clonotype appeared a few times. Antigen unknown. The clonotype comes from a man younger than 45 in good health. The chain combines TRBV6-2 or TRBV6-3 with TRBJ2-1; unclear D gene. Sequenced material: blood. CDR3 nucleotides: TGTGCCAGCACCACCTCTATTCATGAGCAGTTCTTC. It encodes CASTTSIHEQFF.